The clone carrying this TCR beta chain was detected a few times. Its antigen remains unidentified. Mouse gene names apply. The CDR3 goes on 4 residues after the read ends, and that part is filled in from the germline J gene. Sorting of pooled cutaneous lymph node cells used CD4, CD8alpha, NKG2D, NKG2ACE and other markers. From germline, CDR1 is LGHNA and CDR2 YNLKQL (reference sequence). The CDR3 runs 16 residues. J was trimmed by 1 base and V by 0 bases; bases with no gene match: 3. The sample originates from a study of CD8+ T cells in alopecia areata. Study-level findings and limits: Clonality in lesional scalp, especially alopecia totalis/universalis, exceeded that of normal scalp. Against the mouse data, patients shared TCRs less clearly, possibly for HLA reasons.

The authors extracted RNA and reverse transcribed it into cDNA as the sequencing template. The table came from immunoSEQ multiplex PCR; TCRdb's copy has only in-frame clones and leaves some out. The sample includes more than 250,000 clones, none of them occurring once. The material sequenced was CD4+ T cells sorted from a lymph node. The chain has TRBV5 and TRBJ2-5, with TRBD2 matching over 8 bases. This receptor was identified in a C3H/HeJ mouse with alopecia areata. The strain's MHC: H2-k. Incomplete CDR3 DNA: TGTGCCAGCAGCCAAGACTGGGGGGTTGACCAAGAC. Protein sequence: CASSQDWGVDQD. The complete CDR3 sequence is CASSQDWGVDQDTQYF.